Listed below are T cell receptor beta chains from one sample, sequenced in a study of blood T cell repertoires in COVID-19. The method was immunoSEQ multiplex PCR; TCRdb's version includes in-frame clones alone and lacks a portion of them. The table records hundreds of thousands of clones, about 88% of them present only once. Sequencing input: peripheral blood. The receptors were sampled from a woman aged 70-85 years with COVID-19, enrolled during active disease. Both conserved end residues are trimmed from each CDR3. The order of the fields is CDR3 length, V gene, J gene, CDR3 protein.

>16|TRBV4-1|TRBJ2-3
ASSQDSLAGGRTDTQY
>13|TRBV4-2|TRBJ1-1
ASSQDRLLNTEAF
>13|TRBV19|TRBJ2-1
ASSPSGGPYNEQF
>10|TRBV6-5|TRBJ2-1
ASSYSRGFLF
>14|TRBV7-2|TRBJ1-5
ASSLGQGIRNQPQH
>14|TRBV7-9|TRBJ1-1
ASSPLSGNPNTEAF
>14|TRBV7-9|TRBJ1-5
ASSPPGDYSNQPQH
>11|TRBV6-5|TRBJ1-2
ASRTRGGYGYT
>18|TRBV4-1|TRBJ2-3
ASSQPRGLAGGRGTDTQY
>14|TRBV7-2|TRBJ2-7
ASSSLKRGGRDEQY
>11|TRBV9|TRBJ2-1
ASSVPGGHEQF
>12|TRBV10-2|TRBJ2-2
ASRDTGNTGELF
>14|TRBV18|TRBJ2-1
ASSPPQQGLYNEQF
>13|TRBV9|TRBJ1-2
ASSVGTGFGYGYT
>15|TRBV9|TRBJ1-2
ASSAQAGPETNYGYT
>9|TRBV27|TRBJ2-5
ASSLQGTQY
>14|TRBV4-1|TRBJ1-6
ASAQALSSYNSPLH
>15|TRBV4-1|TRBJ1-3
ASSHQGRGGRGNTIY
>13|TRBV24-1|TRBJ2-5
ATSDPQGAGETQY
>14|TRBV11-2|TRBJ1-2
ASSLGPMGGTYGYT
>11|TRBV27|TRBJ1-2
ASSRQINYGYT
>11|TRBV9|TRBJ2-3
AAGAGGPDTQY
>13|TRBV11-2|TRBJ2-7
ASSLEPGQGAEQY
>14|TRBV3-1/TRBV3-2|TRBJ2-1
ASSQGASGLYNEQF
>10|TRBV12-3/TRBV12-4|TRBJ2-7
ASSLVRNEQY
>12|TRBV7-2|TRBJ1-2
ASTHSPGAWGYT
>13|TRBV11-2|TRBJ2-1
ASSPSILQGPEQF
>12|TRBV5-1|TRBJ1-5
ASFSPGSGQPQH
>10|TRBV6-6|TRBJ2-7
ASSPVSYEQY
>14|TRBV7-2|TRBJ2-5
ASSLRTGGSTETQY
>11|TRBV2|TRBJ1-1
ASRGTGNTEAF
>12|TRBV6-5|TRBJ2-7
ASSTTGGKSEQY
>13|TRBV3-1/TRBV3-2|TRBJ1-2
ASSQGAGGNYGYT
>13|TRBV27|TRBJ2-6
ASSSGPSGANVLT
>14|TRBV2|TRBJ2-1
ARSSGGLSSYNEQF
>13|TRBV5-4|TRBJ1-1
ASSLGGTDNTEAF
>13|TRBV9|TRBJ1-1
ASSVAGTANTEAF
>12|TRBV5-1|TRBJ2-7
ASSLGVRGNEQY
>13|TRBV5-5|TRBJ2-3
ASSLVGVGTDTQY
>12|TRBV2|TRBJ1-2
ASSELGQTNGYT
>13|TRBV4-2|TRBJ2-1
ASSPGQGLVNEQF
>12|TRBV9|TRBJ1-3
ASSVGTAGNTIY
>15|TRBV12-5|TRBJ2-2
ASGLSPGGFGTGELF
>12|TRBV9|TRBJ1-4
ASSPGTAVEKLF
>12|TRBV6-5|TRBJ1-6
ASSYSGQRSPLH
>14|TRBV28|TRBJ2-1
ASSWTSGGPFDEQF
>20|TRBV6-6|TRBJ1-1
ASSPRQGALREPTLKNTEAF
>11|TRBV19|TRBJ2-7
ASAGRIDYEQY
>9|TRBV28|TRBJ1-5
ATTGEQPQH
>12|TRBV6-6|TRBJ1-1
ASRDGSGLPEAF
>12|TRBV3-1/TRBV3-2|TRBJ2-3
ASSQYPGTDTQY
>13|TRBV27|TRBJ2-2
ASKAGTGVTGELF
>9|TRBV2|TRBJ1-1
ASEGSTEAF
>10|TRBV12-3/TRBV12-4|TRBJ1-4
ASSLYEEKLF
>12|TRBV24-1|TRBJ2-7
ATSDPRGAYEQY
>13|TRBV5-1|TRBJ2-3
ASSTRNYFTDTQY
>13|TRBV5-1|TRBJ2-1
ASSSSGTGGVEQF